A single sample gave rise to the 15 T cell receptor beta chains below, sequenced in a study of cytotoxic CD8 clonotypes in ibrutinib-treated CLL. The repertoire was sequenced with immunoSEQ multiplex PCR; TCRdb's copy has only in-frame clones and lacks some. Among more than 50,000 clones listed, approximately 57% were seen once. The source was PBMCs, collected after 12 months of ibrutinib treatment. These receptors all stem from a human donor with chronic lymphocytic leukemia.

This clone was counted between two and nine times. V usage is TRBV6-1 and J usage is TRBJ1-2; D remains ambiguous. This CDR3 spans 13 amino acids. Trimming removed 2 bases from V and 1 base from J, with 5 bases in between. Germline values: CDR1 MNHNS, CDR2 SASEGT. CDR3 coding DNA: TGTGCCAGCAGTGAATCTAGTAACTATGGCTACACCTTC. Protein product: CASSESSNYGYTF.

The J gene is TRBJ2-7, the V gene TRBV7-8, with D perhaps matching TRBD1 or TRBD2 (6 bases each). The CDR3 covers 14 residues. V was cut by 3 bases and J by 7 bases, with 16 bases left in between. Germline-derived CDR1 and CDR2 are SGHVS and FQNEAQ. CDR3 sequence (DNA): TGTGCCAGCAGCTTCCTCAGGGGCGCGGGGGAGCAGTACTTC. Its protein is CASSFLRGAGEQYF.

The V call is TRBV5-5, the J call TRBJ2-5; D is unclear. The V end lost 2 bases, the J end lost 2 bases, and 7 bases lay between the germline ends. Germline V lookup: CDR1 SGHKS, CDR2 YYEKEE (reference sequence). The CDR3 is 13 amino acids. CDR3 sequence reads: CASSFGAQETQYF. CDR3 DNA sequence: TGTGCCAGCAGCTTTGGCGCGCAAGAGACCCAGTACTTC.

The rearrangement uses TRBV10-1 and TRBJ1-5; D gene ambiguous. The CDR3 is made up of 12 amino acids. Germline CDR1 WNHNN, CDR2 SYGVQD (reference sequence). V was trimmed by 2 bases and J by 4 bases, leaving 3 bases between them. The CDR3 region is CASSEGNQPQHF. As DNA, the CDR3 is TGCGCCAGCAGTGAGGGTAATCAGCCCCAGCATTTT.

This chain connects TRBV4-1 to TRBJ2-1, with D uncertain. Trimming removed 0 bases at V and 0 bases at J, with 9 bases between. Germline CDR1 reads MGHRA; CDR2 reads YSYEKL. The CDR3 extends over 16 amino acids. Written as DNA, the CDR3 is TGCGCCAGCAGCCAAGATTCTCCTAGCTCCTACAATGAGCAGTTCTTC. Translating gives CASSQDSPSSYNEQFF.

This clone was seen repeatedly, ten times or more. The rearrangement links TRBV7-7 to TRBJ2-1, with 10 nucleotides matching TRBD2. Trimming removed 5 bases from V and 7 bases from J; junction bases left unmatched: 8. Germline lookup yields CDR1 SSHAT and CDR2 FNYEAQ (reference sequence). The CDR3 is 15 amino acids. CDR3 DNA: TGTGCCAGCAGCATTTCTAGCGGGGGATCTAATGAGCAGTTCTTC. Translation: CASSISSGGSNEQFF.

The V and J genes are TRBV18 and TRBJ2-1; maybe TRBD2 (6 bases). The germline V gene encodes CDR1 KGHSH and CDR2 LQKENI. This CDR3 is built from 14 residues. V was trimmed by 3 bases and J by 9 bases, leaving 15 bases between them. The CDR3 here is CASSPQWGEAEQFF. CDR3 DNA sequence: TGTGCCAGCTCACCCCAATGGGGGGAAGCTGAGCAGTTCTTC.

V usage is TRBV11-2 and J usage is TRBJ2-3; D remains unclear. With 5 bases removed from V and 6 bases from J, the gap between germline ends came to 6 bases. CDR1 SGHAT and CDR2 FQNNGV come from the germline V gene. This CDR3 spans 11 amino acids. The chain's CDR3 is CASSLTDTQYF. The CDR3 DNA follows: TGTGCCAGCAGCCTGACTGATACGCAGTATTTT. The whole variable domain, remainder taken from reference TRBV11-2 and TRBJ2-3, is EAGVAQSPRYKIIEKRQSVAFWCNPISGHATLYWYQQILGQGPKLLIQFQNNGVVDDSQLPKDRFSAERLKGVDSTLKIQPAKLEDSAVYLCASSLTDTQYFGPGTRLTVL.

The rearrangement uses TRBV15 and TRBJ2-1; D gene unclear. CDR3 length: 14 amino acids. V lost 6 bases and J 2 bases, leaving 11 bases between the germline ends. The V gene's germline CDR1 is LNHNV and CDR2 YYDKDF (reference sequence). Written as DNA, the CDR3 is TGTGCCACCAGAGAAGACCCTACCTACAATGAGCAGTTCTTC. Amino acid sequence: CATREDPTYNEQFF.

V and J are TRBV5-6 and TRBJ2-7; D is undetermined. Germline V gene lookup returns CDR1 SGHDT and CDR2 YYEEEE. V shed 0 bases and J shed 6 bases, with 16 bases lying between them. This CDR3 is 15 amino acids long. CDR3 in amino acids: CASSLARQVLSEQYV. In nucleotides, the CDR3 is TGTGCCAGCAGCTTGGCTCGCCAGGTCCTCTCCGAGCAGTACGTC.

This sequence joins TRBV5-1 and TRBJ2-1, with no clear D. This CDR3 has 14 residues. Germline loops: CDR1 SGHRS, CDR2 YFSETQ. The V end was cut by 0 bases, the J end by 2 bases, with 6 bases between. This CDR3 reads CASSLGLPYNEQFF. In nucleotides, the CDR3 is TGCGCCAGCAGCTTGGGACTCCCCTACAATGAGCAGTTCTTC.

This clone was recorded at least ten times. The chain carries TRBV7-8 and TRBJ2-7; unclear D gene. The CDR3 has 11 amino acids. Germline V gives CDR1 SGHVS, CDR2 FQNEAQ. V lost 5 bases and J 5 bases, leaving 7 bases between the germline ends. CDR3 region: CASSGRHEQYF. The CDR3 nucleotides are TGTGCCAGCAGCGGACGACACGAGCAGTACTTC. The full variable domain, its missing parts supplied by reference TRBV7-8 and TRBJ2-7, is GAGVSQSPRYKVAKRGQDVALRCDPISGHVSLFWYQQALGQGPEFLTYFQNEAQLDKSGLPSDRFFAERPEGSVSTLKIQRTQQEDSAVYLCASSGRHEQYFGPGTRLTVT.

The genes are TRBV2 and TRBJ2-7; D possibly corresponds to TRBD1 (5 bases). V was shortened by 4 bases and J by 7 bases, with 17 bases between the two germline ends. CDR3 length: 14 residues. From germline, CDR1 is SNHLY and CDR2 FYNNEI. The CDR3 sequence is CASSAEGRVREQYV. The CDR3 nucleotides are TGTGCCAGCAGTGCTGAAGGCAGGGTGAGGGAGCAGTACGTC.

The genes are TRBV4-2 and TRBJ2-2; TRBD1 aligns across 8 bases. The germline CDR1 and CDR2 sequences are LGHNA and YNFKEQ. With 8 bases clipped from V and 3 bases from J, the junction kept 5 bases outside the gene matches. This CDR3 has 14 residues. CDR3 DNA sequence: TGTGCCAGCCAAGGACAGGGAGACACCGGGGAGCTGTTTTTT. Its protein product is CASQGQGDTGELFF.

This clone was recorded many times. The chain has TRBV10-3 and TRBJ2-7, with 7 nucleotides matching TRBD1. V trimming: 3 bases; J trimming: 1 base; junction bases outside the gene matches: 6. Germline CDR1 ENHRY, CDR2 SYGVKD. The length of the CDR3 is 15 residues. The CDR3 spells CAISEQGGRSYEQYF. In DNA, the CDR3 is TGTGCCATCAGTGAACAAGGGGGCAGATCCTACGAGCAGTACTTC.